The entry below describes one TCR beta chain. What it binds is unknown. This record belongs to a study of T cell repertoires in cytomegalovirus infection. Points from the study as a whole: Ex vivo, HLA-C-restricted CMV-specific TCR beta clonotypes prevailed over the rest of the response.

The germline V gene has CDR1 LGHNA and CDR2 YSLEER. The V gene lost 0 bases and the J gene lost 0 bases, with 12 bases spanning the gap. The CDR3 consists of 17 residues. TCRdb re-analysed the reads in MiXCR, keeping a single row per CDR3 protein. The data show some 940,000 distinct CDR3 sequences, with roughly a third seen just once and 13% held by the top ten. The sample consisted of cultured CD8+ T cells from PBMCs, taken from culture after CMV antigen stimulation. This clonotype was obtained from a human donor in good health (CMV status not recorded). Some clones in this sample may be carry-over from other donors' samples. The chain joins TRBV4-3 to TRBJ2-4; D unclear. For the CDR3, the DNA is TGCGCCAGCAGCCAAGAATTTAGGCAGCTAGCCAAAAACATTCAGTACTTC. This gives the protein CASSQEFRQLAKNIQYF.